The 17 T cell receptor beta chains below come from one sample, sequenced in a study of control samples from healthy donors and cancer patients. The data were produced by immunoSEQ multiplex PCR, yet TCRdb's version contains in-frame clones alone and is incomplete. The repertoire consists of more than 85,000 clones, with 90% occurring once and the leading ten covering roughly 4.4%. The sequenced sample was blood. Source of these receptors: a human donor in good health. The donor label of this sample is uncertain.

The chain combines TRBV7-3 with TRBJ2-2, with a weak D call TRBD2 (6 bases). The CDR3 runs 16 residues. V was pared by 1 base and J by 0 bases, with 9 bases between. Germline CDR1 is SGHTA and CDR2 is FQGTGA. The DNA of the CDR3 is TGTGCCAGCAGCTTAAACGGGGGAGCGAACACCGGGGAGCTGTTTTTT. Translation: CASSLNGGANTGELFF. The variable domain in full, with the rest retrieved from reference TRBV7-3 and TRBJ2-2, is GAGVSQTPSNKVTEKGKYVELRCDPISGHTALYWYRQSLGQGPEFLIYFQGTGAADDSGLPNDRFFAVRPEGSVSTLKIQRTERGDSAVYLCASSLNGGANTGELFFGEGSRLTVL.

The chain is built from TRBV12-5 and TRBJ1-5; D is unresolved. CDR1 is LGHNT and CDR2 is FRNRAP in the germline V gene. This CDR3 is 11 amino acids long. Trimming cost V 6 bases and J 4 bases, with 4 bases left between them. CDR3 amino acids: CASGQNQPQHF. CDR3 DNA: TGTGCTAGTGGCCAAAATCAGCCCCAGCATTTT.

This chain joins TRBV27 and TRBJ2-1; 7 bases match TRBD2. The CDR3 consists of 14 residues. Germline trimming cut 8 bases from V and 3 bases from J; bases unmatched to any gene: 7. CDR1 MNHEY and CDR2 SMNVEV come from the germline V gene (reference sequence). CDR3 protein: CASHPSGFYNEQFF. For the CDR3, the DNA is TGTGCCAGCCATCCTAGCGGCTTCTACAATGAGCAGTTCTTC.

The gene calls are TRBV7-2 and TRBJ2-4; D possibly corresponds to TRBD2 (5 bases). The CDR3 length is 15 residues. V lost 4 bases to trimming and J lost 8 bases, with 18 bases between them. Germline values: CDR1 SGHTA, CDR2 FQGNSA. This CDR3 reads CASSSEAARADIQYF. The CDR3 DNA reads TGTGCCAGCAGCTCGGAGGCGGCCCGAGCGGACATTCAGTACTTC.

The chain has TRBV6-6 and TRBJ2-2; 12 bases fit TRBD1. The CDR3 runs 16 residues. The germline V gene encodes CDR1 MNHNY and CDR2 SVGAGI (reference sequence). V lost 5 bases and J lost 6; bases outside the gene matches: 7. CDR3 in amino acids: CASSTGDRGPAGELFF. The CDR3 bases are TGTGCCAGCAGTACGGGGGACAGGGGGCCAGCCGGGGAGCTGTTTTTT.

The chain uses TRBV7-2 and TRBJ1-6; no clear D gene. V lost 4 bases and J 7 bases, leaving 11 bases between the germline ends. The CDR3 spans 14 residues. Germline CDR1 is SGHTA and CDR2 is FQGNSA. CDR3 nucleotide sequence: TGTGCCAGCAGCTCGGTGCTGGGCAATTCACCCCTCCACTTT. Translated: CASSSVLGNSPLHF.

This clone has more than one count but fewer than ten. This sequence joins TRBV18 and TRBJ2-2; a possible D gene is TRBD2 (6 bases). Germline loops: CDR1 KGHSH, CDR2 LQKENI. With 3 bases removed from V and 3 bases from J, the gap between germline ends came to 11 bases. The CDR3 length is 15 residues. DNA of the CDR3: TGTGCCAGCTCACCGGCGGGGCAAGACACCGGGGAGCTGTTTTTT. Its protein product is CASSPAGQDTGELFF.

This chain connects TRBV15 to TRBJ1-1; D is ambiguous. There are 14 residues in the CDR3. Trimming stripped 2 bases from V and 3 bases from J, with 10 bases between. Germline-derived CDR1 and CDR2 are LNHNV and YYDKDF (reference sequence). Written as DNA, the CDR3 is TGTGCCACCAGCAGACTGGGAGTTGACACTGAAGCTTTCTTT. Translation: CATSRLGVDTEAFF.

This chain joins TRBV6-1 and TRBJ1-5, with D tentatively TRBD1 (5 bases). The V and J ends lost 2 bases and 4 bases respectively, with 15 bases between them. Germline CDR1 and CDR2: MNHNS and SASEGT. There are 16 residues in the CDR3. In DNA, the CDR3 is TGTGCCAGCAGTGAATACTTTCAGGGAGTTAATCAGCCCCAGCATTTT. Its translation: CASSEYFQGVNQPQHF.

This clone turned up a few times. V usage is TRBV29-1 and J usage is TRBJ1-2, with a possible D match to TRBD1 (6 bases). The V end lost 3 bases, the J end lost 2 bases, and 10 bases lay between the germline ends. Germline V CDR1 and CDR2: SQVTM, ANQGSEA. This CDR3 spans 13 amino acids. The DNA of the CDR3 is TGCAGCGTTGACGCCCAGGGGAACTATGGCTACACCTTC. This gives the protein CSVDAQGNYGYTF.

In this sample, this clone turned up once. V gene TRBV14 combines with J gene TRBJ2-5; possibly TRBD1 for D (7 bases). Germline-derived CDR1 and CDR2 are SGHDN and FVKESK. The CDR3 is 16 residues long. Trimming shortened V by 4 bases and J by 5 bases, and 20 bases separated the two germline ends. In nucleotides, the CDR3 is TGTGCCAGCAGCCCACGGGACAGACGGGGGTCGGAGACCCAGTACTTC. As protein: CASSPRDRRGSETQYF.

The CDR3 DNA reads TGTGCCAGCAGGAATTACGTAGCAACTAATGAAAAACTGTTTTTT. This sequence encodes CASRNYVATNEKLFF. This chain connects TRBV2 to TRBJ1-4; the D is unclear. CDR1 and CDR2 from the germline V gene are SNHLY and FYNNEI. The CDR3 spans 15 residues. V dropped 6 bases and J dropped 0 bases, with 11 bases sitting between them.

V and J are TRBV6-5 and TRBJ1-4; 8 nucleotides match TRBD1. The CDR3 runs 15 residues. V shed 2 bases, J shed 8 bases, and the junction held 7 bases outside the gene matches. Germline CDR1 MNHEY, CDR2 SVGAGI. In nucleotides, the CDR3 is TGTGCCAGCAGTTACGGGGGACAGGCCTCCGAAAAACTGTTTTTT. It encodes CASSYGGQASEKLFF.

This chain joins TRBV4-2 and TRBJ2-1; no firm D call. Per germline, CDR1 LGHNA and CDR2 YNFKEQ. V dropped 3 bases and J dropped 4 bases, with 13 bases sitting between them. The length of the CDR3 is 15 residues. For the CDR3, the DNA is TGTGCCAGCAGCCAGGGTTTGCCCAATTACAATGAGCAGTTCTTC. Its translation: CASSQGLPNYNEQFF.

The chain links TRBV30 to TRBJ2-1, with D maybe TRBD2 (7 bases). The CDR3 is 14 residues long. Germline V gene sequence: CDR1 GTSNPN, CDR2 SVGIG (reference sequence). The V end was cut by 5 bases, the J end by 0 bases, with 11 bases between. CDR3 coding DNA: TGTGCCTGGGGGAGGGGGATCTCCTACAATGAGCAGTTCTTC. This gives the protein CAWGRGISYNEQFF.

The gene calls are TRBV6-4 and TRBJ1-6, with TRBD1 identical over 7 bases. Germline loops: CDR1 MRHNA, CDR2 SNTAGT. V shed 4 bases, J shed 8 bases, and the junction held 8 bases outside the gene matches. The CDR3 totals 15 residues. CDR3 sequence: CASSAGGREYSPLHF. The CDR3 bases are TGTGCCAGCAGTGCAGGGGGAAGGGAATATTCACCCCTCCACTTT.

The V call is TRBV12-3 or TRBV12-4, the J call TRBJ1-1; no reliable D call. The CDR3 totals 13 residues. The V end was cut by 2 bases, the J end by 4 bases, with 8 bases between. The CDR3, as DNA: TGTGCCAGCAGTTTAATGATGGGCACTGAAGCTTTCTTT. This encodes CASSLMMGTEAFF.